This T cell receptor (beta chain) was identified during a study of PD-1 blockade in classical Hodgkin lymphoma. Described time point: newly diagnosed, previously untreated cHL patient sample. The data were produced by immunoSEQ multiplex PCR, yet TCRdb's version contains in-frame clones alone and is incomplete. The data contain over 15,000 clones, 75% to 95% of them seen just once; the ten biggest clones take up 6.9%. Deletions cut 2 bases from V and 6 bases from J, with 10 bases between. Germline V gives CDR1 MNHEY, CDR2 SMNVEV (reference sequence). This CDR3 is 13 amino acids long. Input material: peripheral blood mononuclear cells (PBMCs). The clonotype was recovered from a human donor with classical Hodgkin lymphoma. The genes are TRBV27 and TRBJ1-1; the D is unclear. The CDR3 sequence is CASSLILASEAFF. For the CDR3, the DNA is TGTGCCAGCAGTTTAATCCTGGCTTCTGAAGCTTTCTTT.